This TCR beta chain was identified during a study of beta chain features in type 1 diabetes. To note about this clone: Its antigen is not known.

The germline CDR1 and CDR2 sequences are SGHTA and FQGNSA. This CDR3 spans 17 amino acids. V shed 4 bases, J shed 6 bases, and the junction held 13 bases outside the gene matches. Study-wide results and limits: VDJ junctions sequenced from type 1 diabetes patients showed fewer insertions and more deletions. When Type 1 diabetes patients were examined, their TCRB CDR3s proved moderately but significantly shorter in all four CD4+ subsets.

The authors took one heparinised blood draw, averaging approximately 110 mL, from each donor. Sorted CD4+ subsets: naive, central memory, regulatory, stem cell-like memory (CD45RO/CCR7/CD25/CD127/CD95/CD27 panel). The authors reverse transcribed all of the isolated RNA, so sequencing captured expressed TCRB transcripts. Method: immunoSEQ multiplex PCR; TCRdb's copy keeps in-frame clones and lacks some. The sample holds about 650,000 clones; roughly 12% are singletons and the top ten take 0.09% to 0.15%. The J gene is TRBJ2-2, the V gene TRBV7-2, with 8 bases identical to TRBD1. The sequencing input was naive CD4+ T cells from blood. This TCR derives from a man in his thirties or forties with type 1 diabetes. The CDR3 nucleotides read TGTGCCAGCAGCTCCAGGGCTCAGGGGGCTCTCGCCGGGGAGCTGTTTTTT. It codes for CASSSRAQGALAGELFF.